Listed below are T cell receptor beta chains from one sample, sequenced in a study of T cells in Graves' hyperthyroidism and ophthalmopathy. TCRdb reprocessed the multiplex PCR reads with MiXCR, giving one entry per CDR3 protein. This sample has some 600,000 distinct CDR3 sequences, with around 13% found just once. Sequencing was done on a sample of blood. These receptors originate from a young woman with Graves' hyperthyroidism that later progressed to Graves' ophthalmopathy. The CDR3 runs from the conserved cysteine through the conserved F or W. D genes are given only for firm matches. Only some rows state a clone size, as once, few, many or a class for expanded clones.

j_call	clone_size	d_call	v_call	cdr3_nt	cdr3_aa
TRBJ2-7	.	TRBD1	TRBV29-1	TGCAGCGTTGAGCGACAGGGACAAGGCTACGAGCAGTACTTC	CSVERQGQGYEQYF
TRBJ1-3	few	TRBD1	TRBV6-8	TGTACCACCGTGGACAGGGATGGGAACACCATATATTTT	CTTVDRDGNTIYF
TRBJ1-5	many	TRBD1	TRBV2	TGTGCCAGCAGCGAAGAGCTCTACAGGGGAAGCAATCAGCCCCAGCATTTT	CASSEELYRGSNQPQHF
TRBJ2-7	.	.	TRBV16	TGTGCCAGCAGCCAGCCTGGCAGCTCCTACAATGAGCAGTACTTC	CASSQPGSSYNEQYF
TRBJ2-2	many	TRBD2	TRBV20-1	TGCAGTGCTAGAGTTAGCGGGAGTCACGGGGAGCTGTTTTTT	CSARVSGSHGELFF
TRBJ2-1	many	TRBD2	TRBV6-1	TGTGCCAGCAGTGAAACTCTTAGCGGGAGGGACAATGAGCAGTTCTTC	CASSETLSGRDNEQFF
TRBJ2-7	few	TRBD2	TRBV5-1	TGCGCCAGCAGCGTAGCGGGAGACTACGAGCAGTACTTC	CASSVAGDYEQYF
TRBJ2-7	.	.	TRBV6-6	TGTGCCAGCAGTTACGATCCGGGTTCACGCGAGCAGTACTTC	CASSYDPGSREQYF
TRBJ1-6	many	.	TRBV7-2	TGTGCCAGCAGCTCCCGAGCAGCCTCGAGCTCCTATAATTCACCCCTCCACTTT	CASSSRAASSSYNSPLHF
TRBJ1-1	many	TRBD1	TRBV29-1	TGCAGCGTCGCCGGGACAGAGAACACTGAAGCTTTCTTT	CSVAGTENTEAFF
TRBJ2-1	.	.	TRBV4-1	TGCGCCAGCAGCCAAGAGTGGCTAGCGACCTACAATGAGCAGTTCTTC	CASSQEWLATYNEQFF
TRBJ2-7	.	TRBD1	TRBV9	TGTGCCAGCAGCGTAGGGGCAGGGGGCTTCGAGCAGTACTTC	CASSVGAGGFEQYF
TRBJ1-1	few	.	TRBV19	TGTGCCAGTAGTGAACAGGGTCCGACTGAAGCTTTCTTT	CASSEQGPTEAFF
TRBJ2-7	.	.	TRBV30	TGTGCCTGGATTGGAGTCTACGAGCAGTACTTC	CAWIGVYEQYF
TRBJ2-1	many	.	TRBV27	TGTGCCAGCGACGGTGCGGGATTAAAGTTCTTC	CASDGAGLKFF
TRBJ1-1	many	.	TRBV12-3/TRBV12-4	TGTGCCAGCAGCCCCGCGGGGGCAGCATCTGGAGCTTTCTTT	CASSPAGAASGAFF
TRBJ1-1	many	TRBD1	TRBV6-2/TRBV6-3	TGTGCCAGCAGCTTCGCGGGTGAGGGGGCGACTGAAGCTTTCTTT	CASSFAGEGATEAFF
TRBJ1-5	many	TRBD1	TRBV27	TGTGCCAGCAGTTCAGGGACAGGGGGCGCGAACCAGCCCCAGCATTTT	CASSSGTGGANQPQHF
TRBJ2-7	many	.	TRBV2	TGTGCCAGCAGTGAAAAAATAGTCTCCTACGAGCAGTACTTC	CASSEKIVSYEQYF
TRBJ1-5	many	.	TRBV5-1	TGCGCCAGCAGCTTGGACGACGATCAGCCCCAGCATTTT	CASSLDDDQPQHF
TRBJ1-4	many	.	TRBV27	TGTGCCAGCAGTTTCGAGGGTGTTAATGAAAAACTGTTTTTT	CASSFEGVNEKLFF
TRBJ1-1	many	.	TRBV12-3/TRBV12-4	TGTGCCAGCAGTTTAGTTCCGGGCCCTAACACTGAAGCTTTCTTT	CASSLVPGPNTEAFF
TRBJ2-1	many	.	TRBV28	TGTGCCAGCAGTTTGGTGTTCGTCAGCTCCTACAATGAGCAGTTCTTC	CASSLVFVSSYNEQFF
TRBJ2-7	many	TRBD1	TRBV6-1	TGTGCCAGCAAGCTATCCCGGGACAGGCAGAACTACGAGCAGTACTTC	CASKLSRDRQNYEQYF
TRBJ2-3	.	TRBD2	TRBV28	TGTGCCAGCAGTCCCGGGACTAGCGGGAGAAAAGATACGCAGTATTTT	CASSPGTSGRKDTQYF
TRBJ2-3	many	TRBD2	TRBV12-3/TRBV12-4	TGTGCCAGCAGTTTCGGGTCGCTAGCGGGCAGCACAGATACGCAGTATTTT	CASSFGSLAGSTDTQYF
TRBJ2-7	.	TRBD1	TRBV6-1	TGTGCCAGCAGTCGGACTACAGGGGGCTACGAGCAGTACTTC	CASSRTTGGYEQYF